This T cell receptor (beta chain) was retrieved from a study of blood T cells in healthy people across ages (dated by TCRdb to the mid-2010s). With respect to the entire study: In model experiments, template switching captured roughly one uniquely barcoded TCR beta cDNA molecule for every two T cells. To avoid experimental bias, donors of different ages were distributed randomly across sequencing lanes. Using deep sequencing normalized with unique cDNA molecular identifiers, the study measured how TCR beta repertoire diversity changes with age. The donors were divided into four age groups: young (average around 17 years), middle-aged (about 40), aged (about 60) and long-lived (nearly 85). Using the same blood draw, the study looked at two additional independent replicas of 1 million unique cDNA reads for two donors, one aged 18 to 29 and the other aged 80 or older. Results and caveats for the whole study, not just this receptor: Bulk unsorted PBMC profiling prevented conclusive comparison of naive and antigen-experienced compartments. Estimates of total diversity based on one million sequenced T cells were regarded as lower bounds and as underestimates. As age increased, observed TCR beta diversity per million T cells dropped in a roughly linear way, and a significant reduction was already evident by age 40. Compared with the aged group, the long-lived group had more naive CD4+ T cells, fewer expanded clones and increased TCR diversity, suggesting age selection. Donor CMV infection status was unknown, potentially confounding age-related changes in expanded clonotypes. A strong correlation was found between observed TCR beta diversity and the percentage of naive T cells measured by flow cytometry.

A word on this clonotype: The specificity of this receptor is unknown. Base qualities are not at hand, and no much larger clone is one base apart.

The roughly 38 donors, aged about 6 to 100 years, were systemically healthy Caucasian individuals from Russia. Approximately 10 milliliters of peripheral blood were collected from each donor into EDTA-treated Vacutainer tubes. Ficoll-Paque density-gradient centrifugation was used to isolate PBMCs, with at least 6.5 million per sample. Trizol reagent was used to extract total RNA from the PBMCs, yielding at least 6 micrograms per sample. For every donor, flow cytometry on a PBMC aliquot measured the percentage of naive CD45RAhigh/CD27high T cells. The CDR3 measures 17 amino acids from cysteine to phenylalanine. Only the CDR3 part of the read is kept: 51 bases, read in frame from the first base. Looking up the germline V gene yields CDR1 MNHEY and CDR2 SVGAGI. V is pruned by 0 bases and J by 0 bases, leaving 8 bases of the junction without a gene match. Libraries came from 5' RACE. This sample was sequenced with an Illumina HiSeq 2500. A second PCR of roughly 7 to 11 cycles was performed with a sample-barcoded 5' primer and a J-beta primer mix. A unique molecular identifier was introduced onto each TCR beta cDNA molecule by a template-switch 5' adaptor carrying 12 random nucleotides. Each sample yielded at least 3 million CDR3-containing paired-end reads. The Mint cDNA synthesis kit, primed by a TRBC-specific oligonucleotide, was used to synthesize first-strand cDNA from all RNA. All cDNA was treated with uracil-DNA glycosylase and then went through a first 18-cycle PCR with the universal primers M1SS and BC2_uni_R. In the paper's pipeline: Normalization of each sample was performed by random selection of 1 million high-quality reads, each carrying a distinct molecular identifier. Reads sharing molecular identifiers were discarded rather than binned into consensus sequences. CDR3 identification, clonotype clustering and error correction used MiTCR with a Q25 quality threshold and the strictest error-elimination algorithm. A nonparametric unseen species model using Euler transformation provided a lower-bound estimate of total TCR beta diversity. In-frame beta chains were kept once TCRdb had trimmed the public reads at Q25 with fastp and called clones with MiXCR. A single entry per CDR3 protein holds the most common genes and DNA from its merged rows. The V and J calls and clone size come from TCRdb's table, not from the authors' own analysis. The sample table lists about 2 million distinct CDR3 sequences, roughly 49% of them with a count of one. The ten largest clones represent 2% to 2.5% of the sample.

The source material was blood. The receptor was isolated from a middle-aged woman in good health. Rearrangement joined TRBV6-5 to TRBJ2-7; the central 7 bases match TRBD2. The base sequence is TGTGCCAGCAGTTACTCGATGGCTAGCGGCGACTCCTACGAGCAGTACTTC. Translated, it gives CASSYSMASGDSYEQYF.